This T cell receptor (beta chain) is from a study of blood T cell repertoires in COVID-19. The CDR3 has 15 amino acids. V was clipped by 6 bases and J by 7 bases, with 16 bases between them. Germline CDR1 LNHDA, CDR2 SQIVND (reference sequence). Per the authors' pipeline: Estimation of nucleated cell counts was performed using reference gene primer amplification. Sequenced by immunoSEQ multiplex PCR; TCRdb stores in-frame clones only, minus some. V and J calls plus clone size are reproduced from that table; the DNA served to infer D and trimming. The sample lists 370,000 or so clones, approximately 80% occurring once.

The sample was peripheral blood. The rearrangement links TRBV19 to TRBJ1-6; possible D gene TRBD1, 6 bases. This sequence was found in a human donor with acute or convalescent COVID-19. The donor label of this sample is uncertain. CDR3 in amino acids: CASSTQGSGNSPLHF. In DNA, the CDR3 is TGTGCCAGTAGCACACAGGGAAGTGGAAATTCACCCCTCCACTTT.